These T cell receptor beta chains were read from a single sample in a study of T cell responses to AZD1222 COVID-19 vaccine. Sequenced by immunoSEQ multiplex PCR; TCRdb stores in-frame clones only, minus some. The profile shows tens of thousands of clones, roughly 87% of them singletons. The specimen was peripheral blood, collected 28 days after the second AZD1222 dose. These receptors were obtained from an adult who received the AZD1222 COVID-19 vaccine. The CDR3 runs from the conserved cysteine through the conserved F or W. A D gene is named only where the DNA matches it firmly. Clone size, where shown, is once, few, many, or a class for clones that have expanded.

d_gene	abundance	len	v_gene	j_gene	CDR3nt	CDR3aa
-	-	14	TRBV7-2	TRBJ2-7	TGTGCCAGCAGCCCCGAGACCAGGGAAGGCGAGCAGTACTTC	CASSPETREGEQYF
-	-	14	TRBV11-3	TRBJ2-2	TGTGCCAGCAGCTTATCCCGGAACACCGGGGAGCTGTTTTTT	CASSLSRNTGELFF
TRBD1	-	14	TRBV28	TRBJ2-3	TGTGCCAGCAGCTGGGACAGTGGAACCGATACGCAGTATTTT	CASSWDSGTDTQYF
-	-	14	TRBV4-2	TRBJ2-7	TGTGCCAGCAGCCAAGGGGCCAGGACTTACGAGCAGTACTTC	CASSQGARTYEQYF
-	once	15	TRBV5-4	TRBJ1-2	TGTGCCAGCAGCAAAGACAGTTTACGTTTTTATGGCTACACCTTC	CASSKDSLRFYGYTF
TRBD1	-	16	TRBV28	TRBJ2-2	TGTGCCACCTCCCCGCCTGGGACAGGGCGCCTGGGGGAGCTGTTTTTT	CATSPPGTGRLGELFF
-	-	13	TRBV7-2	TRBJ2-7	TGTGCCAGCAGCTTCCAGGGGGGAGGCGAGCAGTACTTC	CASSFQGGGEQYF
TRBD2	-	16	TRBV4-1	TRBJ2-3	TGCGCCAGCAGCCAAGAGGCTAGCGGTCACACAGATACGCAGTATTTT	CASSQEASGHTDTQYF
-	-	15	TRBV7-9	TRBJ2-2	TGTGCCAGCAGCCCGCCCCACGGGCGCGGCGGGGAGCTGTTTTTT	CASSPPHGRGGELFF
TRBD1	-	13	TRBV12-3/TRBV12-4	TRBJ1-1	TGTGCCAGCATTGGGACAGGGAACACTGAAGCTTTCTTT	CASIGTGNTEAFF
-	-	14	TRBV5-1	TRBJ1-4	TGCGCCAGCAGCGATAGTGCAACTAATGAAAAACTGTTTTTT	CASSDSATNEKLFF
-	-	13	TRBV28	TRBJ2-2	TGTGCCAGCAAAGGGCCCAACACCGGGGAGCTGTTTTTT	CASKGPNTGELFF
TRBD2	-	15	TRBV15	TRBJ2-1	TGTGCCACCAGCCCGGGGGGGGAATCCTACAATGAGCAGTTCTTC	CATSPGGESYNEQFF
-	once	13	TRBV11-1	TRBJ1-1	TGTGCCAGCAGCTTAGACAGGAACACTGAAGCTTTCTTT	CASSLDRNTEAFF
TRBD1	few	16	TRBV10-3	TRBJ2-1	TGTGCCATCAGTGTGACAGGGAACCCCGTATACAATGAGCAGTTCTTC	CAISVTGNPVYNEQFF
TRBD1	-	14	TRBV29-1	TRBJ2-2	TGCAGCGACGACGGACAGGGCAACACCGGGGAGCTGTTTTTT	CSDDGQGNTGELFF
TRBD1	once	15	TRBV9	TRBJ2-7	TGTGCCAGCAGCGCCACCGGGACAGGGTTCCGAGAGCAGTACTTC	CASSATGTGFREQYF
TRBD1	-	15	TRBV6-5	TRBJ2-1	TGTGCCAGCAGTAACCGGGACAGGGGAGGGAATGAGCAGTTCTTC	CASSNRDRGGNEQFF
-	once	14	TRBV29-1	TRBJ2-3	TGCAGCGTTACGAAGGGGACCTCCACAGATACGCAGTATTTT	CSVTKGTSTDTQYF
-	-	15	TRBV28	TRBJ1-6	TGTGCCAGCAGTTCGGCAGGGGTCAGGAATTCACCCCTCCACTTT	CASSSAGVRNSPLHF
-	-	15	TRBV5-1	TRBJ2-3	TGCGCCAGCAGCGTCTCTAGGGCCAGTCCAGATACGCAGTATTTT	CASSVSRASPDTQYF
TRBD1	-	14	TRBV29-1	TRBJ1-1	TGCAGCGTTGGGGGGACAGGGGAAGGGACTGAAGCTTTCTTT	CSVGGTGEGTEAFF
-	-	13	TRBV27	TRBJ1-4	TGTGCCAGCGCGGGGCGAAGGGGCGAAAAACTGTTTTTT	CASAGRRGEKLFF
TRBD1	few	16	TRBV7-2	TRBJ2-3	TGTGCCAGCAGCACCGGACAGGGTGGGAGTTTTGGTACGCAGTATTTT	CASSTGQGGSFGTQYF
-	-	14	TRBV2	TRBJ1-6	TGTGCCAGCAGTCCCCCGGGGGCTATTTCACCCCTCCACTTT	CASSPPGAISPLHF
-	-	19	TRBV7-2	TRBJ1-1	TGTGCCAGCAGCTTAAGTCTTGGTATAAGGGCTGGGGGGAGCACTGAAGCTTTCTTT	CASSLSLGIRAGGSTEAFF
TRBD1	-	18	TRBV9	TRBJ1-1	TGTGCCAGCAGCGTAGTTGGGACAGGATTTGGTTGGGACACTGAAGCTTTCTTT	CASSVVGTGFGWDTEAFF
TRBD1	once	15	TRBV5-4	TRBJ1-1	TGTGCCAGCAGCGGGCTGGTCAGGGGGCGAACTGAAGCTTTCTTT	CASSGLVRGRTEAFF
TRBD1	-	15	TRBV16	TRBJ1-5	TGTGCCAGCAGCCAATCCGGGGACAGTAATCAGCCCCAGCATTTT	CASSQSGDSNQPQHF
-	-	16	TRBV18	TRBJ1-3	TGTGCCAGCTCACCTAGTAAGGGCGTCTCTGGAAACACCATATATTTT	CASSPSKGVSGNTIYF